Here is one T cell receptor beta chain with its context. Its antigen is currently unknown. The data are from a study of post-analysis software for immune sequencing data. For the study at large: Recorded disease courses covered relapsing-remitting, secondary progressive and progressive-relapsing multiple sclerosis. Some patients had no subtype annotation. Study-level findings and limits: In patients, five or six TRBV segments were more frequent than in controls, with TRBV5-6, TRBV5-1 and TRBV20-1 among them.

V was pared by 0 bases and J by 2 bases, with 9 bases between. This CDR3 has 15 amino acids. Germline V lookup: CDR1 LGHNA, CDR2 YSLEER. Unique-molecular-identifier-tagged TCR beta cDNA libraries were used. TCRdb reanalysed the PCR reads using MiXCR and keeps one entry per CDR3 protein. The sample has approximately 660,000 distinct CDR3 sequences, approximately 60% seen once. The chain has TRBV4-3 and TRBJ2-3; perhaps TRBD2 as D (5 bases). The origin of this receptor is a girl aged 2-10 years with multiple sclerosis. Sequencing was carried out using blood. DNA of the CDR3: TGCGCCAGCAGCCAAGATGCACTAGACACAGATACGCAGTATTTT. Amino acids: CASSQDALDTDTQYF.